Each of the 25 T cell receptor beta chains below was sequenced from the same sample in a study of untreated major depressive disorder. Sequencing was performed with immunoSEQ multiplex PCR; in TCRdb, only in-frame clones are kept and a portion is missing. The sample holds roughly 22,000 clones, 89% seen once. The sequenced sample consisted of CD4+ T cells from PBMCs. These receptors were taken from a woman aged 40 to 49 in good health.

V is TRBV5-8 and J is TRBJ2-1, with TRBD2 identical over 7 bases. The CDR3 is 15 residues long. Germline assignment: CDR1 SGHTS and CDR2 YDEGEE. The V segment lost 7 bases and the J segment 0 bases; nucleotides outside the gene matches: 7. CDR3 residues: CASGHRDYSYNEQFF. The DNA for the CDR3 is TGTGCCAGCGGCCACCGGGACTACTCCTACAATGAGCAGTTCTTC.

V usage is TRBV4-1 and J usage is TRBJ2-1, with 7 bases lining up with TRBD2. Germline CDR1 reads MGHRA; CDR2 reads YSYEKL. CDR3 length equals 15 residues. With 4 bases clipped from V and 3 bases from J, the junction kept 6 bases outside the gene matches. CDR3 sequence (DNA): TGCGCCAGCAGCCCCCCGACTAGCAACTACAATGAGCAGTTCTTC. Amino acids: CASSPPTSNYNEQFF.

This chain connects TRBV19 to TRBJ2-2; D is unresolved. Per the germline V gene, CDR1 is LNHDA and CDR2 is SQIVND (reference sequence). V was trimmed by 0 bases and J by 6 bases, leaving 8 bases between them. This CDR3 has 14 amino acids. The CDR3 DNA reads as TGTGCCAGTAGTATAGATCGAGGACCCGGGGAGCTGTTTTTT. This encodes CASSIDRGPGELFF.

The rearrangement joins TRBV7-3 to TRBJ2-3; D may be TRBD1 or TRBD2 (6 bases each). CDR3 size: 15 residues. CDR1 is SGHTA, CDR2 FQGTGA, per germline. V lost 3 bases to trimming and J lost 6 bases, with 16 bases between them. CDR3 in amino acids: CASSLSRGDIDTQYF. CDR3 DNA: TGTGCCAGCAGCTTGTCGAGGGGGGATATCGATACGCAGTATTTT. Full variable domain (remainder filled in from reference TRBV7-3 and TRBJ2-3): GAGVSQTPSNKVTEKGKYVELRCDPISGHTALYWYRQSLGQGPEFLIYFQGTGAADDSGLPNDRFFAVRPEGSVSTLKIQRTERGDSAVYLCASSLSRGDIDTQYFGPGTRLTVL.

This chain uses TRBV28 with TRBJ1-4; D is ambiguous. The CDR3 contains 15 residues. The V end lost 3 bases, the J end lost 7 bases, and 15 bases lay between the germline ends. CDR1 is MDHEN and CDR2 is SYDVKM in the germline V gene. The CDR3 sequence: CASSFLRGRTEKLFF. CDR3 nucleotide sequence: TGTGCCAGCAGTTTTCTTCGGGGTCGAACTGAAAAACTGTTTTTT.

V is TRBV6-1 and J is TRBJ1-1, with D possibly TRBD1 on 6 matching bases. Trimming shortened V by 7 bases and J by 4 bases, and 16 bases separated the two germline ends. In germline, CDR1 is MNHNS, CDR2 SASEGT. The CDR3 runs to 14 residues. For the CDR3, the DNA is TGTGCCAGCAACAGGGCAGGGAGCGCCACTGAAGCTTTCTTT. The encoded protein is CASNRAGSATEAFF.

This clone occurred a few times. This sequence joins TRBV27 and TRBJ1-6; no firm D call. V was pared by 6 bases and J by 8 bases, with 17 bases between. The CDR3 runs to 15 residues. Germline assignment: CDR1 MNHEY and CDR2 SMNVEV (reference sequence). This CDR3 reads CASSPSRVGDSPLHF. The DNA for the CDR3 is TGTGCCAGCAGCCCTTCTAGGGTAGGAGATTCACCCCTCCACTTT.

This clone was counted between two and nine times. This rearrangement joins TRBV2 to TRBJ2-3; either TRBD1 or TRBD2 may supply D (5 bases each). Germline CDR1 reads SNHLY; CDR2 reads FYNNEI. CDR3 length: 15 residues. The V end lost 4 bases, the J end lost 0 bases, and 11 bases lay between the germline ends. CDR3 nucleotides: TGTGCCAGCAGTGCGGGACCCCATAGCACAGATACGCAGTATTTT. It specifies CASSAGPHSTDTQYF.

The gene calls are TRBV5-1 and TRBJ2-7; D may be TRBD2 (7 bases). The CDR3 has 15 amino acids. Germline lookup yields CDR1 SGHRS and CDR2 YFSETQ. V was cut by 5 bases and J by 3 bases, with 18 bases left in between. The CDR3 DNA sequence: TGCGCCAGCAGGCAAGGGGGGGAGGCGGTCTACGAGCAGTACTTC. Amino acids: CASRQGGEAVYEQYF.

The genes are TRBV18 and TRBJ1-1; TRBD1 aligns across 12 bases. The germline CDR1 and CDR2 sequences are KGHSH and LQKENI. The V and J ends lost 6 bases and 4 bases, in that order; junction bases with no gene match: 6. The CDR3 spans 15 residues. CDR3: CASSSGTGGLTEAFF. CDR3 DNA: TGTGCCAGCTCTTCCGGGACAGGGGGCCTCACTGAAGCTTTCTTT.

This chain uses TRBV28 with TRBJ1-2; D not certain. The V end was cut by 5 bases, the J end by 2 bases, with 12 bases between. This CDR3 spans 14 amino acids. CDR1 and CDR2 from the germline V gene are MDHEN and SYDVKM. This chain's CDR3 is CASSPTQTNYGYTF. The CDR3 nucleotides read TGTGCCAGCAGTCCTACCCAGACCAACTATGGCTACACCTTC.

The CDR3 DNA is TGCGCCAGCAGCAGAACCGGGACAGGGTTCTCTGGAAACACCATATATTTT. It codes for CASSRTGTGFSGNTIYF. This sequence joins TRBV5-1 and TRBJ1-3; 9 bases match TRBD1. V dropped 4 bases and J dropped 0; count of bases not matched to a gene: 8. This CDR3 comprises 17 residues. Germline assignment: CDR1 SGHRS and CDR2 YFSETQ.

The chain combines TRBV14 with TRBJ2-7; D call uncertain. Germline CDR1 reads SGHDN; CDR2 reads FVKESK. The CDR3 has 13 amino acids. V lost 0 bases and J 3 bases, leaving 6 bases between the germline ends. The CDR3 reads CASSQERGYEQYF. Here the CDR3 DNA reads TGTGCCAGCAGCCAAGAGCGCGGCTACGAGCAGTACTTC.

The chain carries TRBV7-7 and TRBJ2-1, with no clear D. The V end was cut by 4 bases, the J end by 2 bases, with 6 bases between. The CDR3 sequence is 13 residues long. Germline V gene sequence: CDR1 SSHAT, CDR2 FNYEAQ (reference sequence). CDR3 loop: CASSSGTYNEQFF. The CDR3, as DNA: TGTGCCAGCAGCTCTGGGACCTACAATGAGCAGTTCTTC.

V and J are TRBV7-9 and TRBJ1-5; D gene ambiguous. The ends were cut back, 1 base at V and 0 bases at J, with 7 bases in the middle. CDR1 and CDR2 (germline): SEHNR, FQNEAQ (reference sequence). The CDR3 is 15 amino acids. CDR3 region: CASSLGDYSNQPQHF. CDR3 nucleotides: TGTGCCAGCAGCTTAGGGGATTATAGCAATCAGCCCCAGCATTTT.

The rearrangement joins TRBV2 to TRBJ2-1; 12 nucleotides agree with TRBD2. The J segment lost 1 base and the V segment lost 5 bases, leaving 6 bases of the junction unmatched. The CDR3 has 17 residues. From germline, CDR1 is SNHLY and CDR2 FYNNEI. CDR3 sequence: CASSKGLAGPSYNEQFF. In DNA, the CDR3 is TGTGCCAGCAGTAAAGGACTAGCGGGACCTTCCTACAATGAGCAGTTCTTC.

The rearrangement joins TRBV9 to TRBJ1-2, with TRBD1 matching over 7 bases. Germline CDR1 SGDLS, CDR2 YYNGEE. With 0 bases clipped from V and 8 bases from J, the junction kept 7 bases outside the gene matches. The CDR3 extends over 14 amino acids. CDR3 amino acids: CASSVESTGRGYTF. CDR3 sequence (DNA): TGTGCCAGCAGCGTAGAGTCGACAGGGCGGGGCTACACCTTC.

The V and J genes are TRBV19 and TRBJ1-2, with 7 bases identical to TRBD1. The junction had 6 bases not matched to a gene; V was cut back by 5 bases and J by 3 bases. Germline V lookup: CDR1 LNHDA, CDR2 SQIVND (reference sequence). The CDR3 contains 14 residues. The CDR3 region is CASSGSTGDYGYTF. The CDR3 DNA reads as TGTGCCAGTAGTGGGTCCACAGGGGACTATGGCTACACCTTC.

This clone appeared once. The gene calls are TRBV5-4 and TRBJ1-1; 7 nucleotides line up with TRBD1. V shed 2 bases and J 7 bases; nucleotides not matched to a gene: 11. CDR1 and CDR2 from the germline V gene are SGHNT and YYREEE (reference sequence). The CDR3 runs to 15 residues. The CDR3 nucleotides are TGTGCCAGCAGCTTTTATCCGGGACAGAAATTTGAAGCTTTCTTT. This codes for CASSFYPGQKFEAFF.

The chain recombines TRBV5-1 with TRBJ2-7; weak D call: TRBD2 (6 bases). Germline CDR1 is SGHRS and CDR2 is YFSETQ. The CDR3 loop spans 14 amino acids. Deletions cut 0 bases from V and 7 bases from J, with 14 bases between. DNA for the CDR3: TGCGCCAGCAGCTTGGCCTCTATGGGGAGGGAGCAGTACTTC. This codes for CASSLASMGREQYF.

The J gene is TRBJ1-5, the V gene TRBV27; tentative D call: TRBD1 (5 bases). The V end was cut by 3 bases, the J end by 7 bases, with 16 bases between. Looked up from germline, CDR1 is MNHEY and CDR2 is SMNVEV (reference sequence). The CDR3 runs 15 residues. The CDR3 region has the DNA TGTGCCAGCAGTTTTTCAATCGGGGAGGGGCAGCCCCAGCATTTT. It is translated as CASSFSIGEGQPQHF.

J is TRBJ2-3 and V is TRBV7-8; maybe TRBD2 (5 bases). V was clipped by 5 bases and J by 2 bases, with 17 bases between them. Germline values: CDR1 SGHVS, CDR2 FQNEAQ. This CDR3 is built from 16 residues. The CDR3 DNA reads as TGTGCCAGCAGCGGGAGAGGAGGCAGACACACAGATACGCAGTATTTT. Residues: CASSGRGGRHTDTQYF.

The chain links TRBV5-6 to TRBJ2-2; 9 bases fit TRBD1. V shed 2 bases and J 8 bases; nucleotides not matched to a gene: 16. This CDR3 contains 18 residues. From germline, CDR1 is SGHDT and CDR2 YYEEEE. CDR3 nucleotide sequence: TGTGCCAGCAGCTTCGGTAACAGCGGACAGGGGCTGGGGGGGGAGCTGTTTTTT. This encodes CASSFGNSGQGLGGELFF.

The gene calls are TRBV5-8 and TRBJ1-2; TRBD1 matches 8 bases. V was pared by 3 bases and J by 1 base, with 11 bases of the junction left unmatched. The length of the CDR3 is 17 residues. The germline V gene encodes CDR1 SGHTS and CDR2 YDEGEE. The CDR3 region has the DNA TGTGCCAGCAGCTCCCTGGACAGGGAGGCAATTAACTATGGCTACACCTTC. Amino acid sequence: CASSSLDREAINYGYTF.

The chain has TRBV28 and TRBJ2-1, with D possibly being TRBD2 (6 bases). The germline CDR1 and CDR2 sequences are MDHEN and SYDVKM. This CDR3 has 16 amino acids. V was trimmed by 5 bases and J by 7 bases, leaving 21 bases between them. CDR3 residues: CASSLGRDSPVNEQFF. The CDR3 DNA follows: TGTGCCAGCAGTCTGGGTCGGGACTCCCCAGTTAATGAGCAGTTCTTC.